The 10 T cell receptor beta chains listed next were all sequenced from one sample in a study of T cell repertoires in cytomegalovirus infection. MiXCR was run by TCRdb on the reads, yielding one entry per CDR3 protein. The sample gives about 180,000 distinct CDR3 sequences, 13% to 15% of which show up once; over 25% is in the top ten. Sequences were obtained from PBMCs. Every receptor here comes from a human donor in good health (CMV status not recorded). Some clones in this sample may be carry-over from other donors' samples.

V is TRBV5-4 and J is TRBJ2-7; 8 positions match TRBD1. V was pared by 3 bases and J by 4 bases, with 6 bases of the junction left unmatched. The CDR3 spans 14 residues. Germline-derived CDR1 and CDR2 are SGHNT and YYREEE (reference sequence). The CDR3 spells CASSSPGQEYEQYF. The CDR3 bases are TGTGCCAGCAGCTCCCCGGGACAGGAGTACGAGCAGTACTTC.

Regarding this clonotype: A much larger clone lies a single base off, so this may be a read error. V is TRBV28 and J is TRBJ2-1; possible D gene TRBD1, 5 bases. CDR3 length: 14 amino acids. CDR1 is MDHEN, CDR2 SYDVKM, per germline. CDR3 sequence: CASSLKWTDNEQSF. The CDR3 DNA is TGTGCCAGCAGCCTGAAGTGGACGGACAATGAGCAGTCCTTC.

This clonotype was seen many times. The genes are TRBV7-9 and TRBJ1-5, with D possibly TRBD1 on 6 matching bases. This CDR3 has 13 amino acids. Trimming took off 4 bases at V and 5 bases at J, with 9 bases between the two ends. CDR1 is SEHNR, CDR2 FQNEAQ, per germline (reference sequence). CDR3 residues: CASSYRVDQPQHF. The CDR3 DNA reads TGTGCCAGCAGCTACAGGGTTGATCAGCCCCAGCATTTT.

In its sample, this clonotype was seen a few times. J is TRBJ2-1 and V is TRBV7-3; TRBD2 matches 7 bases. V dropped 4 bases and J dropped 2; count of bases not matched to a gene: 2. This CDR3 contains 14 residues. Looked up from germline, CDR1 is SGHTA and CDR2 is FQGTGA. CDR3 coding DNA: TGTGCCAGCAGCTCTGGGACTACCTACAATGAGCAGTTCTTC. This gives the protein CASSSGTTYNEQFF.

The sample holds many counts of this clonotype. V gene TRBV4-1 combines with J gene TRBJ2-5; D remains ambiguous. The V and J ends lost 0 bases and 1 base respectively, with 12 bases between them. The V gene's germline CDR1 is MGHRA and CDR2 YSYEKL. This CDR3 has 16 amino acids. The CDR3 DNA sequence: TGCGCCAGCAGCCAAGATTTTTTAACTACCCAAGAGACCCAGTACTTC. This encodes CASSQDFLTTQETQYF.

The J gene is TRBJ1-1, the V gene TRBV18; no firm D call. V dropped 5 bases and J dropped 1 base, with 8 bases sitting between them. Germline assignment: CDR1 KGHSH and CDR2 LQKENI. The CDR3 extends over 13 amino acids. The CDR3 DNA sequence: TGTGCCAGCTCAAGGGCCAGGAACACTGAAGCTTTCTTT. Amino acid sequence: CASSRARNTEAFF.

This clonotype has a count of ten or more. The chain couples TRBV6-5 to TRBJ1-1; D is perhaps TRBD1 (6 bases). The CDR3 totals 15 residues. Germline V CDR1 and CDR2: MNHEY, SVGAGI. The V end was cut by 2 bases, the J end by 5 bases, with 15 bases between. The CDR3 region has the DNA TGTGCCAGCAGTTACATCGGCAGGGGAGGGACTGAAGCTTTCTTT. Protein product: CASSYIGRGGTEAFF.

Comments on this clonotype: A much larger clone sits a single nucleotide away, making a read error possible. The rearrangement links TRBV7-8 to TRBJ1-1, with D possibly matching TRBD1 (5 bases). The germline gives CDR1 SGHVS, CDR2 FQNEAQ. The CDR3 is 15 residues long. CDR3 coding DNA: TGTGCCAGCAGCCCGTACGGGACGGTGAACACTGAAGCTATCTTT. It is translated as CASSPYGTVNTEAIF. The entire variable domain, with the rest obtained from reference TRBV7-8 and TRBJ1-1, is as follows: GAGVSQSPRYKVAKRGQDVALRCDPISGHVSLFWYQQALGQGPEFLTYFQNEAQLDKSGLPSDRFFAERPEGSVSTLKIQRTQQEDSAVYLCASSPYGTVNTEAIFGQGTRLTVV.

This clonotype was picked up many times. As DNA, the CDR3 is TGTGCCAGCAGCTCGGGACAGTTTGTCACAGATACGCAGTATTTT. It translates to CASSSGQFVTDTQYF. The rearrangement uses TRBV7-9 and TRBJ2-3; 7 bases match TRBD1. CDR1 is SEHNR and CDR2 is FQNEAQ in the germline V gene (reference sequence). This CDR3 contains 15 residues. Losses at the gene ends were 4 bases for V and 2 bases for J; bases not matched to a gene: 6.

The chain uses TRBV29-1 and TRBJ1-1; D gene unclear. Germline V lookup: CDR1 SQVTM, CDR2 ANQGSEA. V lost 0 bases and J 10 bases, leaving 6 bases between the germline ends. The CDR3 length is 10 residues. The DNA of the CDR3 is TGCAGCGTTGAAGATGGGTTAGCTTTCTTT. Protein product: CSVEDGLAFF.